One and the same sample provided the 17 T cell receptor beta chains below, sequenced in a study of PD-1 blockade in classical Hodgkin lymphoma. The time point is: cycle 4 day 1 (C4D1), after more than 5 weeks of nivolumab. No patient escaped relapse after autologous stem cell transplantation, and brentuximab vedotin exposure varied. The method was immunoSEQ multiplex PCR; TCRdb's version includes in-frame clones alone and lacks a portion of them. The sample lists 4,500 or so clones; about 61% were seen once. Sample: peripheral blood mononuclear cells (PBMCs), taken before the fourth cycle of nivolumab. These TCRs come from a human donor with classical Hodgkin lymphoma.

This clone occurred a few times. The rearrangement links TRBV11-2 to TRBJ1-4; D is unclear. The V and J ends lost 1 base and 5 bases respectively, with 11 bases between them. The germline V gene encodes CDR1 SGHAT and CDR2 FQNNGV. This CDR3 is 15 amino acids long. As DNA, the CDR3 is TGTGCCAGCAGCTTAGGGCTCGGAACCAATGAAAAACTGTTTTTT. Its protein product is CASSLGLGTNEKLFF.

The chain's CDR3 is CASSQVTGGDGYTF. Here the CDR3 DNA reads TGTGCCAGCAGCCAAGTGACAGGGGGCGATGGCTACACCTTC. This sequence joins TRBV6-5 and TRBJ1-2, with 10 bases identical to TRBD1. The V gene's germline CDR1 is MNHEY and CDR2 SVGAGI. J lost 6 bases, V lost 6 bases, and 7 bases had no gene match. CDR3 length: 14 residues.

This clone was found a few times. The gene calls are TRBV9 and TRBJ2-3, with 9 positions matching TRBD2. This CDR3 has 15 amino acids. V was clipped by 4 bases and J by 7 bases; unmatched bases: 10. Germline V CDR1 and CDR2: SGDLS, YYNGEE. The DNA of the CDR3 is TGTGCCAGCAGCCCTAGGGAGGGACTAGCAAATACGCAGTATTTT. Protein sequence: CASSPREGLANTQYF.

This clone was picked up one time. The chain uses TRBV9 and TRBJ2-2, with D hard to call. V lost 0 bases, J lost 7 bases, and 10 bases lay in between. CDR3 length: 14 amino acids. Germline CDR1 SGDLS, CDR2 YYNGEE. CDR3 in amino acids: CASSVDLNYGELFF. CDR3 sequence (DNA): TGTGCCAGCAGCGTAGACCTCAACTACGGGGAGCTGTTTTTT.

This clone appeared once. This chain uses TRBV2 with TRBJ2-7; 7 nucleotides align to TRBD1. The germline V gene encodes CDR1 SNHLY and CDR2 FYNNEI. With V trimmed by 8 bases and J by 2 bases, 12 bases remained unmatched. The CDR3 is made up of 15 amino acids. The CDR3 bases are TGTGCCAGCTCCCGTGACAGGGTCCTTACCTACGAGCAGTACTTC. As protein: CASSRDRVLTYEQYF.

Concerning this clone: A read error may produce the germline difference seen at one junction end. V is TRBV11-2 and J is TRBJ1-5, with D perhaps matching TRBD1 (5 bases). The CDR3 spans 13 residues. Germline V gene lookup returns CDR1 SGHAT and CDR2 FQNNGV. CDR3 nucleotide sequence: TGTGCCAGCAGCTTAGATGGACGGACACCCATGTATTTT. Residues: CASSLDGRTPMYF.

The genes are TRBV18 and TRBJ2-1; D is uncertain. The germline gives CDR1 KGHSH, CDR2 LQKENI. Trimming took off 1 base at V and 9 bases at J, with 7 bases between the two ends. The CDR3 runs 12 residues. The CDR3 sequence is CASSPLGFEQFF. DNA of the CDR3: TGTGCCAGCTCACCACTAGGGTTTGAGCAGTTCTTC.

The chain joins TRBV5-1 to TRBJ2-7; 12 nucleotides align to TRBD1. V lost 0 bases to trimming and J lost 5 bases; unmatched junction nucleotides: 3. The germline CDR1 and CDR2 sequences are SGHRS and YFSETQ. The CDR3 runs 15 residues. In nucleotides, the CDR3 is TGCGCCAGCAGCTTGGGGGGACAGGGGGCCAACGAGCAGTACTTC. Translation gives CASSLGGQGANEQYF.

This clone has more than one count but fewer than ten. The V gene is TRBV29-1, the J gene TRBJ2-5; tentative D call: TRBD1 (5 bases). The CDR3 is 14 residues long. Per the germline V gene, CDR1 is SQVTM and CDR2 is ANQGSEA. Trimming left V 1 base short and J 4 bases short, with 13 bases between. The CDR3 protein is CSVEGQGHAETQYF. CDR3 DNA sequence: TGCAGCGTTGAAGGTCAGGGCCACGCAGAGACCCAGTACTTC.

This rearrangement joins TRBV7-5 to TRBJ2-1; the table's D call of TRBD2 was not tested on the DNA. TRBV7-5 is tagged as a pseudogene. This CDR3 region has 16 residues. Here the CDR3 reads CASSHAELAGVNEQFF. The CDR3 DNA sequence: TGTGCCAGCAGCCATGCAGAACTAGCGGGAGTCAATGAGCAGTTCTTC.

V usage is TRBV28 and J usage is TRBJ1-5, with D perhaps matching TRBD1 (6 bases). V lost 6 bases to trimming and J lost 8 bases, with 20 bases between them. This CDR3 comprises 15 residues. Germline assignment: CDR1 MDHEN and CDR2 SYDVKM. CDR3 DNA: TGTGCCAGCAGCTTACCACCGGGACACGGGGAGCCCCAGCATTTT. It codes for CASSLPPGHGEPQHF.

The CDR3 bases are TGTGCCAGTTCTTACGCGATTAACACTGAAGCTTTCTTT. This translates into CASSYAINTEAFF. This chain connects TRBV19 to TRBJ1-1; D gene ambiguous. This CDR3 comprises 13 residues. Germline V gives CDR1 LNHDA, CDR2 SQIVND (reference sequence). Trimming removed 8 bases at V and 2 bases at J, with 12 bases between.

This rearrangement joins TRBV7-2 to TRBJ1-6, with D possibly matching TRBD1 (6 bases). Germline CDR1 reads SGHTA; CDR2 reads FQGNSA. CDR3 length equals 15 residues. V was pared by 3 bases and J by 6 bases, with 12 bases between. CDR3 DNA: TGTGCCAGCAGCTTCTCAGGGGTAACTAATTCACCCCTCCACTTT. This encodes CASSFSGVTNSPLHF.

The V and J genes are TRBV4-2 and TRBJ2-3; 8 bases are a match to TRBD2. J lost 0 bases, V lost 5 bases, and 4 bases had no gene match. The CDR3 extends over 15 amino acids. The germline V gene has CDR1 LGHNA and CDR2 YNFKEQ. The CDR3 protein is CASSFTSGSTDTQYF. The CDR3 DNA reads TGTGCCAGCAGCTTCACTAGCGGCAGCACAGATACGCAGTATTTT.

This clone was counted a few times. V and J are TRBV6-5 and TRBJ2-7; 9 bases fit TRBD1. Looked up from germline, CDR1 is MNHEY and CDR2 is SVGAGI. The CDR3 has 14 residues. Trimming cost V 4 bases and J 4 bases; bases outside gene matches: 5. CDR3 bases: TGTGCCAGCAGTTCGGGGACAGGGAAGTACGAGCAGTACTTC. Its protein is CASSSGTGKYEQYF.

The J gene is TRBJ2-7, the V gene TRBV28; TRBD1 agrees at 8 bases. The trim removed 6 bases at V and 6 bases at J, leaving 13 bases unmatched. The germline CDR1 and CDR2 sequences are MDHEN and SYDVKM. The CDR3 covers 15 residues. The CDR3 spells CASSSPWTGYSEQYF. CDR3 DNA: TGTGCCAGCAGCTCCCCCTGGACAGGGTATAGCGAGCAGTACTTC.

A few counts support this clone. The chain employs TRBV28 and TRBJ2-2; D uncertain. There are 15 residues in the CDR3. Germline CDR1 is MDHEN and CDR2 is SYDVKM. Trimming took 6 bases from V and 2 from J, leaving 13 bases between them. CDR3 residues: CASSPGSFNTGELFF. CDR3 sequence (DNA): TGTGCCAGCAGCCCCGGGTCATTTAACACCGGGGAGCTGTTTTTT.